This is a list of T cell receptor beta chains from one sample in a study of shared clonotypes between healthy human individuals. Generated by immunoSEQ multiplex PCR, the TCRdb table keeps only in-frame clones and is missing some. The sample lists nearly 600,000 clones; roughly 95% were seen once. The sample taken for sequencing was naive CD8+ T cells sorted from blood. Source of these receptors: a woman aged 25-40 years in good health. The CDR3 runs from the conserved cysteine through the conserved F or W. D genes are given only for firm matches. The size field is filled for only some rows; it gives once, few, many or a size class.

d_call: .; clone_size: .; v_call: TRBV27; j_call: TRBJ1-5; cdr3_nt: TGTGCCAGCAGTTTTTCCGGTCAGCCCCAGCATTTT; cdr3_aa: CASSFSGQPQHF
d_call: TRBD2; clone_size: .; v_call: TRBV27; j_call: TRBJ2-7; cdr3_nt: TGTGCCAGCAGTCACTTAGCGGGAGTAAGGAACGAGCAGTACTTC; cdr3_aa: CASSHLAGVRNEQYF
d_call: .; clone_size: .; v_call: TRBV27; j_call: TRBJ2-2; cdr3_nt: TGTGCCAGCAGTATCAGGGGCCCCGGGGAGCTGTTTTTT; cdr3_aa: CASSIRGPGELFF
d_call: .; clone_size: once; v_call: TRBV6-5; j_call: TRBJ2-1; cdr3_nt: TGTGCCAGCAGTTATATGGTCTCTGGCGGTTACAATGAGCAGTTCTTC; cdr3_aa: CASSYMVSGGYNEQFF
d_call: TRBD2; clone_size: .; v_call: TRBV2; j_call: TRBJ2-2; cdr3_nt: TGTGCCAGCAGTGAGGGGACTACAAACACCGGGGAGCTGTTTTTT; cdr3_aa: CASSEGTTNTGELFF
d_call: .; clone_size: .; v_call: TRBV5-1; j_call: TRBJ2-2; cdr3_nt: TGCGCCAGCAGCTTGGATGGCACCGGGGAGCTGTTTTTT; cdr3_aa: CASSLDGTGELFF
d_call: TRBD1; clone_size: .; v_call: TRBV13; j_call: TRBJ2-7; cdr3_nt: TGTGCCAGCAGCTTACGGGACAGGAGCAATTACGAGCAGTACTTC; cdr3_aa: CASSLRDRSNYEQYF
d_call: .; clone_size: once; v_call: TRBV10-2; j_call: TRBJ2-7; cdr3_nt: TGCGCCAGCAGTGAGACCCCCCCAGGGGTCTACGAGCAGTACTTC; cdr3_aa: CASSETPPGVYEQYF
d_call: TRBD2; clone_size: .; v_call: TRBV10-3; j_call: TRBJ2-1; cdr3_nt: TGTGCCATCAGTGAGGGACTAGCGGGAGTGCGCTTCTTC; cdr3_aa: CAISEGLAGVRFF
d_call: .; clone_size: .; v_call: TRBV28; j_call: TRBJ1-1; cdr3_nt: TGTGCCAGCAGACACGGACGGATTGAAGCTTTCTTT; cdr3_aa: CASRHGRIEAFF
d_call: .; clone_size: .; v_call: TRBV27; j_call: TRBJ2-7; cdr3_nt: TGTGCCAGCAGTTTCGGGTACGAGCAGTACTTC; cdr3_aa: CASSFGYEQYF
d_call: .; clone_size: .; v_call: TRBV28; j_call: TRBJ1-2; cdr3_nt: TGTGCCAGCAGTTGGGGCATGGACCCTAACTATGGCTACACCTTC; cdr3_aa: CASSWGMDPNYGYTF
d_call: TRBD2; clone_size: .; v_call: TRBV7-2; j_call: TRBJ2-7; cdr3_nt: TGTGCCAGCAGCTTAACGGGACTAGCGGTAAACCAGGATACCATGGAGCAGTACTTC; cdr3_aa: CASSLTGLAVNQDTMEQYF
d_call: .; clone_size: .; v_call: TRBV9; j_call: TRBJ2-1; cdr3_nt: TGTGCCAGCAGCCCCGGTTCAAGCCCCTACAATGAGCAGTTCTTC; cdr3_aa: CASSPGSSPYNEQFF
d_call: .; clone_size: once; v_call: TRBV5-8; j_call: TRBJ2-1; cdr3_nt: TGTGCCAGCAGCTTGACGACATCTTACAATGAGCAGTTCTTC; cdr3_aa: CASSLTTSYNEQFF
d_call: .; clone_size: .; v_call: TRBV9; j_call: TRBJ2-7; cdr3_nt: TGTGCCAGCAGCGTAGACCCTTGGACGGAGGGAAGCTACGAGCAGTACTTC; cdr3_aa: CASSVDPWTEGSYEQYF
d_call: .; clone_size: .; v_call: TRBV1; j_call: TRBJ1-2; cdr3_nt: TGCACCAGCAGCGACAGAAAAGACCCAGCTAACTATGGCTACACCTTC; cdr3_aa: CTSSDRKDPANYGYTF
d_call: .; clone_size: .; v_call: TRBV7-9; j_call: TRBJ1-3; cdr3_nt: TGTGCCATTAACCTATGGAGGCCGGCCGGGGCCCACTCTGGAAACACCATATATTTT; cdr3_aa: CAINLWRPAGAHSGNTIYF
d_call: TRBD1; clone_size: .; v_call: TRBV27; j_call: TRBJ1-5; cdr3_nt: TGTGCCAGCAGTAGGGGTAGGGGGCTAGGCCAGCCCCAGCATTTT; cdr3_aa: CASSRGRGLGQPQHF
d_call: TRBD1; clone_size: .; v_call: TRBV5-4; j_call: TRBJ1-2; cdr3_nt: TGTGCCAGCAGCTTGGCCCAGGGGGCGTATGGCTACACCTTC; cdr3_aa: CASSLAQGAYGYTF
d_call: .; clone_size: once; v_call: TRBV7-9; j_call: TRBJ1-1; cdr3_nt: TGTGCCAGCAGTCCCGGAAGGACGGTGAACACTGAAGCTTTCTTT; cdr3_aa: CASSPGRTVNTEAFF
d_call: .; clone_size: .; v_call: TRBV4-2; j_call: TRBJ2-1; cdr3_nt: TGTGCCAGCAGCGGTAGCCTTCACCAAGTCAATGAGCAGTTCTTC; cdr3_aa: CASSGSLHQVNEQFF
d_call: .; clone_size: .; v_call: TRBV10-2; j_call: TRBJ2-7; cdr3_nt: TGCGCCAGCAGTGAGAGTAACCCCTGGGAGCAGTACTTC; cdr3_aa: CASSESNPWEQYF
d_call: .; clone_size: .; v_call: TRBV2; j_call: TRBJ1-1; cdr3_nt: TGTGCCAGCATCCTCGGGATTAGTGTCCGTATGAACACTGAAGCTTTCTTT; cdr3_aa: CASILGISVRMNTEAFF
d_call: .; clone_size: .; v_call: TRBV27; j_call: TRBJ2-7; cdr3_nt: TGTGCCAGCAGCACCTCCCCCTACGAGCAGTACTTC; cdr3_aa: CASSTSPYEQYF
d_call: TRBD2; clone_size: .; v_call: TRBV4-1; j_call: TRBJ2-7; cdr3_nt: TGCGCCAGCAGCCAAGATCTTGCGGGAGGGTCCGCCTACGAGCAGTACTTC; cdr3_aa: CASSQDLAGGSAYEQYF
d_call: TRBD2; clone_size: .; v_call: TRBV19; j_call: TRBJ2-3; cdr3_nt: TGTGCCAGTAGTATTAACCCCCCACTAGCGGAGGAGGGAGATACGCAGTATTTT; cdr3_aa: CASSINPPLAEEGDTQYF
d_call: .; clone_size: .; v_call: TRBV7-9; j_call: TRBJ2-1; cdr3_nt: TGTGCCAGCAGCTTAGACTGGGCAAGCTCCTACAATGAGCAGTTCTTC; cdr3_aa: CASSLDWASSYNEQFF
d_call: .; clone_size: .; v_call: TRBV10-2; j_call: TRBJ2-7; cdr3_nt: TGCGCCAGCAGTGAGGGACCGGGATACGAGCAGTACTTC; cdr3_aa: CASSEGPGYEQYF
d_call: .; clone_size: .; v_call: TRBV28; j_call: TRBJ1-5; cdr3_nt: TGTGCCAGCAATCGTCAGGAGGGGTATCAGCCCCAGCATTTT; cdr3_aa: CASNRQEGYQPQHF
d_call: .; clone_size: .; v_call: TRBV9; j_call: TRBJ2-2; cdr3_nt: TGTGCCAGCAGCCGCGGGATTACCGGGGAGCTGTTTTTT; cdr3_aa: CASSRGITGELFF
d_call: TRBD1; clone_size: few; v_call: TRBV5-6; j_call: TRBJ1-1; cdr3_nt: TGTGCCAGCAGCCGAACAGGGGTTGAGGAAGCTTTCTTT; cdr3_aa: CASSRTGVEEAFF
d_call: .; clone_size: .; v_call: TRBV30; j_call: TRBJ2-3; cdr3_nt: TGTGCCTGCTTAGCAACTAGCACAGATACGCAGTATTTT; cdr3_aa: CACLATSTDTQYF
d_call: .; clone_size: once; v_call: TRBV5-4; j_call: TRBJ2-7; cdr3_nt: TGTGCCAGCAGCTTCACTGACAGGGCGGGGGAGCAGTACTTC; cdr3_aa: CASSFTDRAGEQYF
d_call: .; clone_size: .; v_call: TRBV27; j_call: TRBJ2-5; cdr3_nt: TGTGCCAGCAGTTTACTTGCTGCAGGGACGAGGGAGCAGTACTTC; cdr3_aa: CASSLLAAGTREQYF
d_call: .; clone_size: .; v_call: TRBV23-1; j_call: TRBJ1-5; cdr3_nt: TGCGCCAGCAGTTCCGGGACCGTCCTGATAAATCAGCCCCAGCATTTT; cdr3_aa: CASSSGTVLINQPQHF
d_call: TRBD2; clone_size: .; v_call: TRBV7-8; j_call: TRBJ2-3; cdr3_nt: TGTGCCAGCAGCTATTATCGAACCGCCCTTAGCGGGAGTCTAACAGATACGCAGTATTTT; cdr3_aa: CASSYYRTALSGSLTDTQYF
d_call: .; clone_size: .; v_call: TRBV11-2; j_call: TRBJ2-7; cdr3_nt: TGTGCCAGCAGCTTAGAATCCTCCACCTACGAGCAGTACTTC; cdr3_aa: CASSLESSTYEQYF
d_call: .; clone_size: .; v_call: TRBV4-1; j_call: TRBJ2-4; cdr3_nt: TGCGCCAGCAGCCAAGATATGGGGGGCTATACGGTAGACAAAAACATTCAGTACTTC; cdr3_aa: CASSQDMGGYTVDKNIQYF
d_call: .; clone_size: .; v_call: TRBV4-2; j_call: TRBJ2-2; cdr3_nt: TGTGCCAGCAGCCAAGTGGAAGCCGGGGAGCTGTTTTTT; cdr3_aa: CASSQVEAGELFF
d_call: .; clone_size: .; v_call: TRBV28; j_call: TRBJ2-1; cdr3_nt: TGTGCCAGCAGTCAGGTGACCAATGAGCAGTTCTTC; cdr3_aa: CASSQVTNEQFF
d_call: TRBD1; clone_size: .; v_call: TRBV28; j_call: TRBJ2-2; cdr3_nt: TGTGCCAGCAGTTTAGAGACAGGGGATTTTCACGGGGAGCTGTTTTTT; cdr3_aa: CASSLETGDFHGELFF
d_call: .; clone_size: once; v_call: TRBV10-2; j_call: TRBJ1-4; cdr3_nt: TGCGCCAGCAGTGAGGGGAGGGGTGAAAAACTGTTTTTT; cdr3_aa: CASSEGRGEKLFF
d_call: .; clone_size: .; v_call: TRBV7-8; j_call: TRBJ2-7; cdr3_nt: TGTGCCAGCAGCTTAGTGGGCGGCGCTCTCTCCGAGCAGTACTTC; cdr3_aa: CASSLVGGALSEQYF
d_call: TRBD1; clone_size: .; v_call: TRBV5-6; j_call: TRBJ2-7; cdr3_nt: TGTGCCAGCAGCCACAGGGGAACGGAGGAGCAGTACTTC; cdr3_aa: CASSHRGTEEQYF
d_call: .; clone_size: .; v_call: TRBV10-2; j_call: TRBJ1-5; cdr3_nt: TGCGCCAGCAGTGTGGAAGGGGGGGGTCAGCCCCAGCATTTT; cdr3_aa: CASSVEGGGQPQHF
d_call: .; clone_size: .; v_call: TRBV5-4; j_call: TRBJ2-7; cdr3_nt: TGTGCCAGCAGCTTGGGAGGGGGAGGGCCCCCCGAGCAGTACTTC; cdr3_aa: CASSLGGGGPPEQYF
d_call: .; clone_size: once; v_call: TRBV28; j_call: TRBJ2-3; cdr3_nt: TGTGCCAGCAGTTCCCACAGGGTAACAGGCACAGATACGCAGTATTTT; cdr3_aa: CASSSHRVTGTDTQYF
d_call: .; clone_size: .; v_call: TRBV6-5; j_call: TRBJ1-5; cdr3_nt: TGTGCCAGCAGTTCCGGGGCCACGGTTCAGCCCCAGCATTTT; cdr3_aa: CASSSGATVQPQHF
d_call: .; clone_size: .; v_call: TRBV7-9; j_call: TRBJ1-5; cdr3_nt: TGTGCCAGCAGCTTAGCGGGGGCAGGGAAAAGCAATCAGCCCCAGCATTTT; cdr3_aa: CASSLAGAGKSNQPQHF
d_call: TRBD2; clone_size: .; v_call: TRBV4-1; j_call: TRBJ2-1; cdr3_nt: TGCGCCAGCAGCGTGGCTAGCGGGAATGGTGAGCAGTTCTTC; cdr3_aa: CASSVASGNGEQFF
d_call: TRBD1; clone_size: .; v_call: TRBV7-9; j_call: TRBJ2-2; cdr3_nt: TGTGCCAGCGGACAGGCGAACACCGGGGAGCTGTTTTTT; cdr3_aa: CASGQANTGELFF
d_call: .; clone_size: .; v_call: TRBV27; j_call: TRBJ2-5; cdr3_nt: TGTGCCAGCAGTTCCCTGACAGCTTATCAAGAGACCCAGTACTTC; cdr3_aa: CASSSLTAYQETQYF
d_call: TRBD2; clone_size: .; v_call: TRBV25-1; j_call: TRBJ2-2; cdr3_nt: TGTGCCAGCAGACTAGCGGAAGACACCGGGGAGCTGTTTTTT; cdr3_aa: CASRLAEDTGELFF
d_call: TRBD2; clone_size: .; v_call: TRBV15; j_call: TRBJ2-3; cdr3_nt: TGTGCCACCAGCAGAGATGTGGTAGCGGGAACAGATACGCAGTATTTT; cdr3_aa: CATSRDVVAGTDTQYF